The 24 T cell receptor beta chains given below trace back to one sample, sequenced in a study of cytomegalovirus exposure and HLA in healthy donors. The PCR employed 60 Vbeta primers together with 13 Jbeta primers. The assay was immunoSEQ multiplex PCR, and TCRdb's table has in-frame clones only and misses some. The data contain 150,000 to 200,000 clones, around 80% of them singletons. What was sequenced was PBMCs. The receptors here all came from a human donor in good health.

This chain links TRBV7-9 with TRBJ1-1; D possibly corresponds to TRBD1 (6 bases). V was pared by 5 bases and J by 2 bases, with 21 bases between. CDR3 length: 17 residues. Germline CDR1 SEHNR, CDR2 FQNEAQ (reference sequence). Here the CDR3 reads CASSPSGAKKKNTEAFF. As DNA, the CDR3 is TGTGCCAGCAGCCCCTCAGGGGCCAAAAAGAAAAACACTGAAGCTTTCTTT.

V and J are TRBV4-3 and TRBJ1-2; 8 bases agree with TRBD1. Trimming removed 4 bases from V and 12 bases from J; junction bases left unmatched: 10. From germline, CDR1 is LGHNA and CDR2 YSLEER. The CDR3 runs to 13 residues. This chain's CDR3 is CASSRGTGRENTF. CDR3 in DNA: TGCGCCAGCAGCCGAGGGACAGGCCGAGAGAACACCTTC.

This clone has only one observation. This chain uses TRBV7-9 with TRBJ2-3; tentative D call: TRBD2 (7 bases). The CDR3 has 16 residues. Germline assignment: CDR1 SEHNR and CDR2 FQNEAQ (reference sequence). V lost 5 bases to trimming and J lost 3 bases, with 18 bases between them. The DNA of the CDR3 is TGTGCCAGCAGCACCGGGGGGCGGGGGCCAACAGATACGCAGTATTTT. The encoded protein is CASSTGGRGPTDTQYF.

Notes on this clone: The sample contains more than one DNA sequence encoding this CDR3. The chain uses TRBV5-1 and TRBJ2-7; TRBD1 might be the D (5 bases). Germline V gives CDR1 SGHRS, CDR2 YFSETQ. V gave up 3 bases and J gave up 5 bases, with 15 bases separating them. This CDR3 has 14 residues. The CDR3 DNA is TGCGCCAGCAGCTCACAAGGGGCAATCAACGAGCAGTACTTC. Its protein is CASSSQGAINEQYF.

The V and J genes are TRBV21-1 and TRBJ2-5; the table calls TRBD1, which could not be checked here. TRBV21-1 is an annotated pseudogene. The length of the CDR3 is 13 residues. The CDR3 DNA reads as TGTGCCAGCGGACGGACAAGACAAGAGACCCAGTACTTC. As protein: CASGRTRQETQYF.

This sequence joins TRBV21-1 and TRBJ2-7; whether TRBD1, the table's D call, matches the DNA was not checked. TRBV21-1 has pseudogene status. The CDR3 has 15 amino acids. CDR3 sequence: CASSKARDRGYEQYF. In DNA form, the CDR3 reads TGTGCCAGCAGCAAAGCCCGGGACAGGGGCTACGAGCAGTACTTC.

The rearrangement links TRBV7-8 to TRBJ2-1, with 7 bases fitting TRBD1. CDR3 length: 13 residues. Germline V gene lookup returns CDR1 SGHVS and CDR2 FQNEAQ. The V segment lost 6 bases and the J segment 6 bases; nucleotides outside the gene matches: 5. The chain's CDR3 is CASSPGQFNEQFF. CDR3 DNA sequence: TGTGCCAGCAGTCCGGGACAGTTCAATGAGCAGTTCTTC.

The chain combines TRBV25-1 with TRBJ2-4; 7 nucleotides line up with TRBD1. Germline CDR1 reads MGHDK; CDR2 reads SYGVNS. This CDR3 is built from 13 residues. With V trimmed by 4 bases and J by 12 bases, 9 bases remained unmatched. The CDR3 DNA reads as TGTGCCAGCAGTGCCCAGACAGGGATGGCTCAGTACTTC. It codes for CASSAQTGMAQYF.

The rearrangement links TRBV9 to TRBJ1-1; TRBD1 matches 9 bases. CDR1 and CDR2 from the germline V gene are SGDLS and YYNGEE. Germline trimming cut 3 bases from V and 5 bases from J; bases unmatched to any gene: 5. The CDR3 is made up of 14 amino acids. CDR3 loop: CASSGGQGYTEAFF. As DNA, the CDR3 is TGTGCCAGCAGCGGGGGACAGGGATATACTGAAGCTTTCTTT.

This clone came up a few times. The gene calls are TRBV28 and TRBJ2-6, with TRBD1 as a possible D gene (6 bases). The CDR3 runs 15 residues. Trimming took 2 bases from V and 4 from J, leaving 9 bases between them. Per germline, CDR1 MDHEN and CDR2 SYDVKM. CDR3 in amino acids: CASSLQGSGANVLTF. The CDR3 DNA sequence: TGTGCCAGCAGTTTACAGGGGTCAGGGGCCAACGTCCTGACTTTC.

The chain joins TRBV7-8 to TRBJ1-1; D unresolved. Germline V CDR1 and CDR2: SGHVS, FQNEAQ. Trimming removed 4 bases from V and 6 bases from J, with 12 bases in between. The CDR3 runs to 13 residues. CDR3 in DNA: TGTGCCAGCAGCTATAGAGGAAACCCTGAAGCTTTCTTT. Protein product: CASSYRGNPEAFF.

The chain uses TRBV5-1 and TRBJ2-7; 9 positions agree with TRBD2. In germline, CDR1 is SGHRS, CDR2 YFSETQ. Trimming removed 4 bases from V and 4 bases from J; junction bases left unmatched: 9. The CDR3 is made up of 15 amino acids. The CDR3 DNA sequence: TGCGCCAGCAGCCGGGGTCTTAGCGGGGGATACGAGCAGTACTTC. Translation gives CASSRGLSGGYEQYF.

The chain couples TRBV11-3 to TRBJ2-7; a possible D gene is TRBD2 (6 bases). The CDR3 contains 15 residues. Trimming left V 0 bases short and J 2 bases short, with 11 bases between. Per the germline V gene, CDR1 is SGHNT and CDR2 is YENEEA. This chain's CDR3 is CASSLEGGITYEQYF. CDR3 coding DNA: TGTGCCAGCAGCTTAGAGGGCGGGATTACCTACGAGCAGTACTTC.

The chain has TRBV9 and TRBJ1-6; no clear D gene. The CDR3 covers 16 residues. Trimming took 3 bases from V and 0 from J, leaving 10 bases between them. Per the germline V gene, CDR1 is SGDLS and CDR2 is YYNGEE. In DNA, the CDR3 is TGTGCCAGCAGCGCCCATGGGAGCTCCTATAATTCACCCCTCCACTTT. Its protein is CASSAHGSSYNSPLHF.

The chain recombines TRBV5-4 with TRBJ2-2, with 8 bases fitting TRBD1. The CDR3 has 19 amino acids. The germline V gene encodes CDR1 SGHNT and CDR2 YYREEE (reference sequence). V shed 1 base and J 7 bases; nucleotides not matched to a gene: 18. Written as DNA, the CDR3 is TGTGCCAGCAGCTTGAGTTTGTCGTTGGCAGGGGGCGAGGGCGGGGAGCTGTTTTTT. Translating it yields CASSLSLSLAGGEGGELFF.

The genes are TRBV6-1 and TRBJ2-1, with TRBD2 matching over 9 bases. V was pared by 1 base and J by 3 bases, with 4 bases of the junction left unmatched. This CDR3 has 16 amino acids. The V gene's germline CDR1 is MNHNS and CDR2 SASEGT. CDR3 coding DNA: TGTGCCAGCAGTGAAGGGCGGGGGGGGATCTACAATGAGCAGTTCTTC. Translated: CASSEGRGGIYNEQFF.

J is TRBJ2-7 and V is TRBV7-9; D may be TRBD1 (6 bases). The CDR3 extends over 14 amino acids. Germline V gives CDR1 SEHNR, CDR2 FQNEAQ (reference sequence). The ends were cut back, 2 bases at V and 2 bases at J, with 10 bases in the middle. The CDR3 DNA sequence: TGTGCCAGCAGCTTATTGGGGGCAGCCTACGAGCAGTACTTC. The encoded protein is CASSLLGAAYEQYF.

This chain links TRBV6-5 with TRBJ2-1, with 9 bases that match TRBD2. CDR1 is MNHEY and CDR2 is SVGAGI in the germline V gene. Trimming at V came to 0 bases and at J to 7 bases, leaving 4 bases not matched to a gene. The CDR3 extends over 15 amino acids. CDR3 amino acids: CASSYSPSGANEQFF. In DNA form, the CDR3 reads TGTGCCAGCAGTTACTCGCCTAGCGGGGCAAATGAGCAGTTCTTC.

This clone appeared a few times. CDR3 sequence reads: CASSEPFVIAGAAYEQYF. DNA for the CDR3: TGTGCCAGCAGTGAACCATTTGTGATAGCGGGGGCCGCCTACGAGCAGTACTTC. This chain joins TRBV2 and TRBJ2-7; 9 positions match TRBD2. CDR3 size: 18 residues. Germline V lookup: CDR1 SNHLY, CDR2 FYNNEI. Trimming at V came to 2 bases and at J to 2 bases, leaving 13 bases not matched to a gene.

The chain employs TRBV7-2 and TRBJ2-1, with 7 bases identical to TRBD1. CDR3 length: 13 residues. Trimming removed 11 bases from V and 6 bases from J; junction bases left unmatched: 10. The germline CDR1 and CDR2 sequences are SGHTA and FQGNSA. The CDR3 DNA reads TGTGCCTATTGTGACAGGGAGATCAATGAGCAGTTCTTC. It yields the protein CAYCDREINEQFF.

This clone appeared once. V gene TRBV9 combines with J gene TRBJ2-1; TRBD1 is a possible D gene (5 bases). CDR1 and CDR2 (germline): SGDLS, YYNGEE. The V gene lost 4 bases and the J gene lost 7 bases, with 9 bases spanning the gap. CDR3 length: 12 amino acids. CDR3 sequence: CASSKTVNEQFF. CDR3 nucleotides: TGTGCCAGCAGCAAGACAGTTAATGAGCAGTTCTTC.

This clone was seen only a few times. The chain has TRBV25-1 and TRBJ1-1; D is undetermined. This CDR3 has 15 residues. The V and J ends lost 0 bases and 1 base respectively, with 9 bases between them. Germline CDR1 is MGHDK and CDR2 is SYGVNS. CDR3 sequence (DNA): TGTGCCAGCAGTGAATACAGCGACGGGAACACTGAAGCTTTCTTT. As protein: CASSEYSDGNTEAFF.

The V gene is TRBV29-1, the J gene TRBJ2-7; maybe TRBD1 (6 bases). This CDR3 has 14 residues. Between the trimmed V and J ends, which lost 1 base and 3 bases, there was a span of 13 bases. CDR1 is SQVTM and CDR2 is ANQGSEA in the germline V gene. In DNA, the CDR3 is TGCAGCGTTGAAGGGACAGCGAGGGACTACGAGCAGTACTTC. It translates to CSVEGTARDYEQYF.

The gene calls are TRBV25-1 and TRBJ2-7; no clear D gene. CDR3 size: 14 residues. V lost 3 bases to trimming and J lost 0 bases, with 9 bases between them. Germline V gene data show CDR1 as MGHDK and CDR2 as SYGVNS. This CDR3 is CASSEGSYSYEQYF. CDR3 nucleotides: TGTGCCAGCAGTGAGGGCTCTTACTCCTACGAGCAGTACTTC.